This T cell receptor beta chain was documented in a study of OX40 agonist ivuxolimab in advanced cancers. V lost 4 bases, J lost 3 bases, and 9 bases stayed unmatched. Germline values: CDR1 SGHRS, CDR2 YFSETQ. The CDR3 covers 16 residues. A note on this clone: No antigen is known for it.

Whole-study findings and limits: Some nonresponders also had low normalized T-cell clonal expansion.

Libraries were prepared by immunoSEQ multiplex PCR; TCRdb keeps only in-frame clonotypes and omits some of them. The sample records over 100,000 clones, 80% to 95% being singletons. This specimen was CD4+ or CD8+ T cells sorted from blood, taken in a trial of the OX40 agonist ivuxolimab. The sequence derives from an adult with an advanced solid tumor such as melanoma, head and neck, liver or kidney cancer. This chain connects TRBV5-1 to TRBJ2-7; 11 nucleotides agree with TRBD2. CDR3 loop: CASSQGGLAVFYEQYF. CDR3 nucleotides: TGCGCCAGCAGCCAGGGGGGACTAGCGGTTTTCTACGAGCAGTACTTC.